A single sample is the source of the 9 T cell receptor beta chains below, sequenced in a study of beta chain features in type 1 diabetes. Investigators reverse transcribed all isolated RNA, so they sequenced expressed TCRB transcripts. Only in-frame clones appear in the TCRdb table, and some are missing; sequencing was by immunoSEQ multiplex PCR. Found here are about 140,000 clones, less than 10% of them singletons; the top ten hold about 0.6%. Sequenced material: central memory CD4+ T cells from blood. Receptor source: a woman in her forties in good health.

This clone was picked up a small number of times. This sequence joins TRBV7-8 and TRBJ2-1, with D possibly TRBD1 on 6 matching bases. V was shortened by 1 base and J by 11 bases, with 9 bases between the two germline ends. CDR1 is SGHVS and CDR2 is FQNEAQ in the germline V gene. The CDR3 contains 12 residues. The CDR3 DNA follows: TGTGCCAGCAGCTTAGGCACAGGGAAGCAGTTCTTC. As protein: CASSLGTGKQFF.

The rearrangement uses TRBV10-3 and TRBJ1-2; a weak D match, TRBD1 (6 bases). The CDR3 contains 13 residues. CDR1 ENHRY and CDR2 SYGVKD come from the germline V gene. The germline V and J ends were trimmed by 8 bases and 7 bases, with 17 bases remaining between them. CDR3 nucleotide sequence: TGTGCCATCTCTTCAGGGGAAAGTTCTGGCTACACCTTC. Its protein product is CAISSGESSGYTF.

This clone was picked up many times. V is TRBV10-3 and J is TRBJ1-3; D call uncertain. The germline gives CDR1 ENHRY, CDR2 SYGVKD. The CDR3 runs to 14 residues. V was pared by 2 bases and J by 0 bases, with 5 bases between. Here the CDR3 reads CAISEAGSGNTIYF. The DNA of the CDR3 is TGTGCCATCAGTGAGGCGGGCTCTGGAAACACCATATATTTT.

A few counts support this clone. This chain links TRBV2 with TRBJ2-4, with TRBD2 as a possible D gene (5 bases). Germline CDR1 reads SNHLY; CDR2 reads FYNNEI. Trimming pared 11 bases from V and 1 base from J, leaving 15 bases between. The CDR3 extends over 14 amino acids. The CDR3 DNA follows: TGTGCCGGGAGTGCCGGTAACGCCAAAAACATTCAGTACTTC. Its translation is CAGSAGNAKNIQYF. Supplemented by reference TRBV2 and TRBJ2-4, the full variable domain reads EPEVTQTPSHQVTQMGQEVILRCVPISNHLYFYWYRQILGQKVEFLVSFYNNEISEKSEIFDDQFSVERPDGSNFTLKIRSTKLEDSAMYFCAGSAGNAKNIQYFGAGTRLSVL.

This clone was counted between two and nine times. J is TRBJ2-3 and V is TRBV11-1; TRBD2 matches 10 bases. This CDR3 is built from 15 residues. V was pared by 5 bases and J by 1 base, with 3 bases of the junction left unmatched. Per germline, CDR1 SGHAT and CDR2 FQDESV (reference sequence). The CDR3 DNA reads TGTGCCAGCAGCCTAGGGACTAGCGGCACAGATACGCAGTATTTT. It encodes CASSLGTSGTDTQYF.

The J gene is TRBJ2-1, the V gene TRBV7-8; D perhaps matches TRBD2 (6 bases). The V gene lost 1 base and the J gene lost 6 bases, with 16 bases spanning the gap. In germline, CDR1 is SGHVS, CDR2 FQNEAQ. The CDR3 loop spans 16 amino acids. The chain's CDR3 is CASSLDSRGGPNEQFF. In nucleotides, the CDR3 is TGTGCCAGCAGCTTAGATTCGCGGGGCGGACCCAATGAGCAGTTCTTC.

This clone was counted ten times or more. V is TRBV9 and J is TRBJ2-3, with D perhaps matching TRBD2 (5 bases). Germline CDR1 and CDR2: SGDLS and YYNGEE. V was pared by 0 bases and J by 4 bases, with 12 bases between. The CDR3 has 15 amino acids. The CDR3 bases are TGTGCCAGCAGCGTAGGAGGGTATGGAGCAGATACGCAGTATTTT. Protein product: CASSVGGYGADTQYF.

The chain links TRBV5-1 to TRBJ2-1; TRBD2 aligns across 8 bases. V shed 7 bases and J 3 bases; nucleotides not matched to a gene: 9. The CDR3 has 15 residues. Germline V gene sequence: CDR1 SGHRS, CDR2 YFSETQ. CDR3 in DNA: TGCGCCAGCGTTCCGGGGGGGCAGAACTACAATGAGCAGTTCTTC. Translated: CASVPGGQNYNEQFF. The variable domain in full, completed from reference TRBV5-1 and TRBJ2-1, reads KAGVTQTPRYLIKTRGQQVTLSCSPISGHRSVSWYQQTPGQGLQFLFEYFSETQRNKGNFPGRFSGRQFSNSRSEMNVSTLELGDSALYLCASVPGGQNYNEQFFGPGTRLTVL.

CDR3 in amino acids: CASREWGTDTQYF. The CDR3 DNA follows: TGTGCCAGCCGGGAGTGGGGGACAGATACGCAGTATTTT. J is TRBJ2-3 and V is TRBV25-1, with a possible D match to TRBD2 (6 bases). Germline values: CDR1 MGHDK, CDR2 SYGVNS. Trimming left V 8 bases short and J 3 bases short, with 12 bases between. This CDR3 is built from 13 residues.